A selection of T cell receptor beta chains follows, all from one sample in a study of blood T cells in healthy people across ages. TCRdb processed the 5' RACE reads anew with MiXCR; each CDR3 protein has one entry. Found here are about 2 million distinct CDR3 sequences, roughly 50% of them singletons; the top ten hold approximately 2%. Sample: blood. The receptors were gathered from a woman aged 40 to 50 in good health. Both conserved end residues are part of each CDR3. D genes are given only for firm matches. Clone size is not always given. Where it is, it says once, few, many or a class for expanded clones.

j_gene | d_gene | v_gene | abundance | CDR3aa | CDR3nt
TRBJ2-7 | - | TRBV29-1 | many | CSVEDQPYEQYF | TGCAGCGTTGAAGATCAGCCTTACGAGCAGTACTTC
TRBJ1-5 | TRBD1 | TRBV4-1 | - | CASSDREGQPQHF | TGCGCCAGCAGCGACAGGGAGGGTCAGCCCCAGCATTTT
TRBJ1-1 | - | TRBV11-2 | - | CASSLQTLHADHREAFF | TGTGCCAGCAGCTTACAAACACTCCACGCCGACCACCGTGAAGCTTTCTTT
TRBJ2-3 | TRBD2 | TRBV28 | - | CASSLERGGPDTQYF | TGTGCCAGCAGTTTAGAGCGGGGGGGCCCAGATACGCAGTATTTT
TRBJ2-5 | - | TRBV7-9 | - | CASSFDRSILTQYF | TGTGCCAGCAGCTTCGACAGAAGTATCTTGACCCAGTACTTC
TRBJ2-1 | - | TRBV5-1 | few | CASSLGPGLYNEQFF | TGCGCCAGCAGCTTGGGGCCAGGGCTCTACAATGAGCAGTTCTTC
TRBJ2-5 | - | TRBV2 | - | CASSAGAARSQETQYF | TGTGCCAGCAGTGCCGGCGCAGCAAGGTCCCAAGAGACCCAGTACTTC
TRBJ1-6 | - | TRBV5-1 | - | CASSFLQENSPLHF | TGCGCCAGCAGCTTCCTTCAGGAAAATTCACCCCTCCACTTT
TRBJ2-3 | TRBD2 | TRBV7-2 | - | CASSLRAGATGTQYF | TGTGCCAGCAGCTTAAGAGCGGGGGCCACAGGTACGCAGTATTTT
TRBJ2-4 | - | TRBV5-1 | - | CASSFGGDRLAKNIQYF | TGCGCCAGCAGCTTCGGAGGGGACCGTCTAGCCAAAAACATTCAGTACTTC
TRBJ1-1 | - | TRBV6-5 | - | CASSPDGTDTEAFF | TGTGCCAGCAGTCCGGACGGGACGGACACTGAAGCTTTCTTT
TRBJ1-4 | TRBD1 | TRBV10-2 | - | CASSPGQEHGKLFF | TGCGCCAGCAGTCCCGGACAGGAGCATGGAAAACTGTTTTTT
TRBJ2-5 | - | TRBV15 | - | CATSRDAGTETQYF | TGTGCCACCAGCAGAGACGCCGGGACTGAGACCCAGTACTTC
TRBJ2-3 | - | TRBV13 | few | CASSKPSTDTQYF | TGTGCCAGCAGCAAACCCAGCACAGATACGCAGTATTTT
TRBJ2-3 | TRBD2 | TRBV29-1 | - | CSVGGVRGVSTDTQYF | TGCAGCGTTGGAGGGGTACGGGGGGTAAGCACAGATACGCAGTATTTT
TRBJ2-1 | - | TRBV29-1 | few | CSAQTGGEQFF | TGCAGCGCCCAGACAGGAGGTGAGCAGTTCTTC
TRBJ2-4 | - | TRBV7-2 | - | CASSLLGGRMAKNIQYF | TGTGCCAGCAGCTTATTGGGGGGCCGAATGGCCAAAAACATTCAGTACTTC
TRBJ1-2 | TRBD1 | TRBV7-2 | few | CASSSGQGIFYGYTF | TGTGCCAGCAGCTCCGGACAGGGAATTTTCTATGGCTACACCTTC
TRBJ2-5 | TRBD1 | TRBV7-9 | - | CASSFARQGYQETQYF | TGTGCCAGCAGCTTTGCCCGACAGGGGTACCAAGAGACCCAGTACTTC
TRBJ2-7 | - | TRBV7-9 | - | CASSPVGADNYEQYF | TGTGCCAGCAGCCCCGTGGGGGCCGACAATTACGAGCAGTACTTC
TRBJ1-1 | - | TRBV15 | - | CATSRDKGGYTEAFF | TGTGCCACCAGCAGAGACAAAGGGGGATACACTGAAGCTTTCTTT
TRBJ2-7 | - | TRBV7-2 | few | CASSSGRGRADEQYF | TGTGCCAGCAGCTCAGGGCGGGGAAGAGCGGACGAGCAGTACTTC
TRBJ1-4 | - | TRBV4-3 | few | CASSRESARSTEKLFF | TGCGCCAGCAGCCGAGAGTCGGCCAGGAGTACTGAAAAACTGTTTTTT
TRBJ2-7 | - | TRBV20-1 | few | CSASSGGAAYEQYF | TGCAGTGCTAGTTCCGGCGGGGCCGCCTACGAGCAGTACTTC
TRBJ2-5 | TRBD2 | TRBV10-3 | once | CAISELGLAGPQETQYF | TGTGCCATCAGTGAGCTTGGACTAGCGGGCCCACAAGAGACCCAGTACTTC
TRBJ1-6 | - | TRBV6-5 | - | CASSYAQGIPLHF | TGTGCCAGCAGTTACGCCCAGGGAATTCCCCTCCACTTT
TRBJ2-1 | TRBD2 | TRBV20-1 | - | CSARIAGSSYNEQFF | TGCAGTGCTAGGATAGCGGGAAGCTCCTACAATGAGCAGTTCTTC
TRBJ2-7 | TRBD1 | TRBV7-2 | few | CASSSVTGAEQYF | TGTGCCAGCAGCTCCGTAACAGGGGCCGAGCAGTACTTC
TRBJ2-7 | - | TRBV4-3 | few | CASSQGVERRHTSYEQYF | TGCGCCAGCAGCCAGGGGGTGGAGCGGAGGCATACCTCCTACGAGCAGTACTTC
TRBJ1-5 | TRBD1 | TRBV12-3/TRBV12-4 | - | CASTATRKTGGNQPQHF | TGTGCCAGCACCGCGACCCGAAAGACAGGGGGGAATCAGCCCCAGCATTTT
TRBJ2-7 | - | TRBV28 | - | CASSFLQGGSYNEQYF | TGTGCCAGCAGTTTCCTCCAGGGGGGCTCCTACAATGAGCAGTACTTC
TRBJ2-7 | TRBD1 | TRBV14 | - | CASSRGTGVSYEQYF | TGTGCCAGCAGCCGTGGGACAGGGGTCTCCTACGAGCAGTACTTC
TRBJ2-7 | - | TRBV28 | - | CASRTSGTPSYEQYF | TGTGCCAGCAGAACCTCCGGGACACCTTCTTACGAGCAGTACTTC
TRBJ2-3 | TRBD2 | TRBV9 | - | CASSPPGTSGGSDTQYF | TGTGCCAGCAGCCCTCCAGGGACTAGCGGGGGGTCAGATACGCAGTATTTT
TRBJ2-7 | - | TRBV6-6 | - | CASSYFAQGKYEQYF | TGTGCCAGCAGTTACTTCGCGCAGGGCAAATACGAGCAGTACTTC
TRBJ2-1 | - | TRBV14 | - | CASSQVVPLSYNEQFF | TGTGCCAGCAGCCAAGTGGTCCCCCTCTCCTACAATGAGCAGTTCTTC
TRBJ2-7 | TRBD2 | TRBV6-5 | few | CASKRTSDREQYF | TGTGCCAGTAAAAGGACTAGCGATCGAGAGCAGTACTTC
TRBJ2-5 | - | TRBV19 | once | CASTPLPGAVETQYF | TGTGCCAGTACTCCCCTCCCGGGGGCGGTGGAGACCCAGTACTTC
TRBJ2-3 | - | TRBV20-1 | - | CSARDGQGNTDTQYF | TGCAGTGCTAGAGATGGTCAGGGAAACACAGATACGCAGTATTTT
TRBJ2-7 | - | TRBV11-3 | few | CASSLYSTGGEQYF | TGTGCCAGCAGCTTATATAGTACGGGTGGCGAGCAGTACTTC
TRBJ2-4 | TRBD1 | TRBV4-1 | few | CASSQDLGQGANAKNIQYF | TGCGCCAGCAGCCAAGATTTAGGGCAGGGGGCTAATGCCAAAAACATTCAGTACTTC
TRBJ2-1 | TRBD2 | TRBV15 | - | CATTTRDYSREQFF | TGTGCCACTACTACCAGGGACTACTCAAGGGAGCAGTTCTTC
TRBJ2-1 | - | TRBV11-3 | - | CASRDGGRNEQFF | TGTGCCAGCAGGGACGGGGGTCGTAATGAGCAGTTCTTC
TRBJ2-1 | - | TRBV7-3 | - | CASSIRGAPYNEQFF | TGTGCCAGCAGTATACGGGGGGCCCCGTACAATGAGCAGTTCTTC
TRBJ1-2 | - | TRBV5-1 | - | CASSLGTVNNGYTF | TGCGCCAGCAGCTTGGGGACAGTCAACAATGGCTACACCTTC
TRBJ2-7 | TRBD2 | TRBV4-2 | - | CASSQVVSGVDYNEQYF | TGTGCCAGCAGCCAAGTGGTTAGCGGGGTAGACTACAATGAGCAGTACTTC
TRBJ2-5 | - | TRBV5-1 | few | CASRRAQVPQETQYF | TGCGCCAGCCGCCGGGCGCAGGTGCCTCAAGAGACCCAGTACTTC
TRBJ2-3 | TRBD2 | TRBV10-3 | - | CAIRGTSGVSTDTQYF | TGTGCCATCAGAGGGACTAGCGGGGTGAGCACAGATACGCAGTATTTT
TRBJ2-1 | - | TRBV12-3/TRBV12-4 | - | CASSLQVENEQFF | TGTGCCAGCAGTCTACAGGTCGAGAATGAGCAGTTCTTC
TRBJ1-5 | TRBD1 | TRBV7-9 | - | CASSLARGTGGNQPQHF | TGTGCCAGCAGCTTAGCGAGGGGGACAGGGGGCAATCAGCCCCAGCATTTT
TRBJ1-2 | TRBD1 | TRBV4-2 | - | CASSHTTGGDYGYTF | TGTGCCAGCAGCCATACGACAGGGGGGGACTATGGCTACACCTTC
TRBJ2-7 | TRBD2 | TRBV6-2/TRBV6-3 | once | CASSSNFLASGGLLIGEQYF | TGTGCCAGCAGTTCAAACTTTTTAGCCAGCGGGGGCCTACTCATTGGCGAGCAGTACTTC